This T cell receptor beta chain was captured in a study of blood T cell repertoires in COVID-19. Trimming removed 8 bases from V and 4 bases from J; junction bases left unmatched: 11. CDR1 and CDR2 from the germline V gene are MNHEY and SMNVEV (reference sequence). The CDR3 length is 15 residues. The table came from immunoSEQ multiplex PCR; TCRdb's copy has only in-frame clones and leaves some out. The repertoire consists of about 110,000 clones, with roughly 85% occurring once and the leading ten covering 4.8%. This TCR came from a human donor in a cohort sampled during active COVID-19. The sequencing sample was made of peripheral blood. The chain couples TRBV27 to TRBJ2-1, with 7 positions matching TRBD2. This CDR3 reads CASGRAGSPYNEQFF. CDR3 sequence (DNA): TGTGCCAGCGGAAGAGCGGGGTCTCCATACAATGAGCAGTTCTTC.